Each of the 14 T cell receptor beta chains below was sequenced from the same sample in a study of cytomegalovirus exposure and HLA in healthy donors. A multiplex PCR was run with 60 Vbeta primers and 13 Jbeta primers. The protocol was immunoSEQ multiplex PCR, while the TCRdb copy is restricted to in-frame clones and leaves out a portion. The sample lists under 150,000 clones, over 65% occurring once. The sequencing sample was made of PBMCs. The source of these receptors is a woman between 18 and 30 years old in good health and CMV-seronegative.

This clone occurred a few times. The chain employs TRBV25-1 and TRBJ2-3, with D possibly matching TRBD1 (6 bases). CDR1 is MGHDK and CDR2 is SYGVNS in the germline V gene. V dropped 5 bases and J dropped 3 bases, with 6 bases sitting between them. This CDR3 has 12 amino acids. The CDR3 here is CASSRGTDTQYF. The CDR3 nucleotides are TGTGCCAGCAGTAGGGGGACAGATACGCAGTATTTT.

The gene calls are TRBV7-8 and TRBJ1-1; 7 bases map to TRBD1. In germline, CDR1 is SGHVS, CDR2 FQNEAQ. CDR3 length equals 15 residues. Unmatched junction bases numbered 14, after V lost 1 base and J lost 12 bases. The CDR3 spells CASSLGGQGERITFF. The CDR3 DNA reads TGTGCCAGCAGCTTAGGCGGGCAGGGGGAACGAATAACTTTCTTT.

This clone is a singleton in its sample. This sequence joins TRBV6-5 and TRBJ2-1; 8 bases match TRBD1. V trimming: 10 bases; J trimming: 8 bases; junction bases outside the gene matches: 13. The CDR3 is 14 residues long. From germline, CDR1 is MNHEY and CDR2 SVGAGI. CDR3 nucleotides: TGTGCCACCACTGGACAGGGTGTTTGGCATGAGCAGTTCTTC. Translated, it gives CATTGQGVWHEQFF.

The V gene is TRBV11-2, the J gene TRBJ2-7; no clear D. CDR1 SGHAT and CDR2 FQNNGV come from the germline V gene. The CDR3 totals 16 residues. With 5 bases removed from V and 3 bases from J, the gap between germline ends came to 20 bases. CDR3 nucleotides: TGTGCCAGCAGCCCACGAGGAACACTTCCCCTCTACGAGCAGTACTTC. Translating it yields CASSPRGTLPLYEQYF.

J is TRBJ1-2 and V is TRBV30; D gene uncertain. Trimming removed 4 bases at V and 8 bases at J, with 20 bases between. This CDR3 is built from 14 residues. The germline V gene has CDR1 GTSNPN and CDR2 SVGIG (reference sequence). In nucleotides, the CDR3 is TGTGCCTGGAAGGCCTTATTACGGAGTAACGGCTACACCTTC. Translation: CAWKALLRSNGYTF.

V and J are TRBV14 and TRBJ2-5; 10 nucleotides match TRBD2. The CDR3 spans 15 residues. V lost 3 bases to trimming and J lost 6 bases; unmatched junction nucleotides: 7. In germline, CDR1 is SGHDN, CDR2 FVKESK. For the CDR3, the DNA is TGTGCCAGCAGCCAGGTGACTAGCGGGTTTAAGACCCAGTACTTC. Translated: CASSQVTSGFKTQYF.

The chain recombines TRBV10-2 with TRBJ1-4; 7 bases align to TRBD1. Looked up from germline, CDR1 is WSHSY and CDR2 is SAAADI. There are 20 residues in the CDR3. With 0 bases clipped from V and 8 bases from J, the junction kept 21 bases outside the gene matches. CDR3 bases: TGCGCCAGCAGTGAGTCCCCGGGGACAGCCCGTCTATCCGAAAAGGAAAAACTGTTTTTT. It encodes CASSESPGTARLSEKEKLFF.

V usage is TRBV5-1 and J usage is TRBJ2-2, with a possible D match to TRBD2 (5 bases). The CDR3 spans 15 residues. The V end was cut by 1 base, the J end by 4 bases, with 11 bases between. Per the germline V gene, CDR1 is SGHRS and CDR2 is YFSETQ. The CDR3 loop is CASSLWRAPTGELFF. In DNA form, the CDR3 reads TGCGCCAGCAGCTTGTGGCGGGCCCCCACCGGGGAGCTGTTTTTT.

This clone was seen more than once but under ten times. CDR3 nucleotide sequence: TGTGCCAGCAGCTTAGGAACGAGGACAGGGCAAGGCACCATATATTTT. As protein: CASSLGTRTGQGTIYF. The chain joins TRBV7-2 to TRBJ1-3; TRBD1 matches 8 bases. Germline CDR1 reads SGHTA; CDR2 reads FQGNSA. The CDR3 sequence is 16 residues long. The J segment lost 9 bases and the V segment lost 1 base, leaving 11 bases of the junction unmatched.

The rearrangement links TRBV28 to TRBJ2-5; possible D gene TRBD2, 5 bases. This CDR3 has 12 residues. Trimming took off 3 bases at V and 13 bases at J, with 15 bases between the two ends. Germline V gene lookup returns CDR1 MDHEN and CDR2 SYDVKM. This CDR3 reads CASSFPRESVYF. CDR3 sequence (DNA): TGTGCCAGCAGTTTTCCAAGGGAGTCGGTGTACTTC.

Of note for this clone: The junction differs from germline at one of its ends, possibly a read error. The chain couples TRBV2 to TRBJ1-2, with D possibly matching TRBD1 (5 bases). The CDR3 runs 11 residues. Looked up from germline, CDR1 is SNHLY and CDR2 is FYNNEI. The CDR3 protein is CASSERQPPNF. In nucleotides, the CDR3 is TGTGCCAGCAGTGAAAGACAGCCGCCGAACTTC.

The CDR3 nucleotides are TGTGCCAGCAGTGAATTTACAAGCTATGGCTACACCTTC. Protein: CASSEFTSYGYTF. The gene calls are TRBV2 and TRBJ1-2; no clear D gene. Germline CDR1 reads SNHLY; CDR2 reads FYNNEI. The length of the CDR3 is 13 residues. V was trimmed by 2 bases and J by 4 bases, leaving 8 bases between them.

The chain carries TRBV27 and TRBJ2-1, with 11 bases that match TRBD2. J was trimmed by 7 bases and V by 10 bases; bases with no gene match: 9. The CDR3 has 14 residues. CDR1 and CDR2 (germline): MNHEY, SMNVEV (reference sequence). The CDR3 region has the DNA TGTGCCACCCGTAGCGGGGGGGAAGGGAATGAGCAGTTCTTC. Translated, it gives CATRSGGEGNEQFF.

In this sample, this clone turned up a few times. The J gene is TRBJ1-1, the V gene TRBV28, with 8 bases aligning to TRBD1. The CDR3 has 17 amino acids. Germline V lookup: CDR1 MDHEN, CDR2 SYDVKM. Unmatched junction bases numbered 10, after V lost 2 bases and J lost 2 bases. This chain's CDR3 is CASSLGTGPSSNTEAFF. Here the CDR3 DNA reads TGTGCCAGCAGTTTAGGGACAGGACCCAGCTCTAACACTGAAGCTTTCTTT.